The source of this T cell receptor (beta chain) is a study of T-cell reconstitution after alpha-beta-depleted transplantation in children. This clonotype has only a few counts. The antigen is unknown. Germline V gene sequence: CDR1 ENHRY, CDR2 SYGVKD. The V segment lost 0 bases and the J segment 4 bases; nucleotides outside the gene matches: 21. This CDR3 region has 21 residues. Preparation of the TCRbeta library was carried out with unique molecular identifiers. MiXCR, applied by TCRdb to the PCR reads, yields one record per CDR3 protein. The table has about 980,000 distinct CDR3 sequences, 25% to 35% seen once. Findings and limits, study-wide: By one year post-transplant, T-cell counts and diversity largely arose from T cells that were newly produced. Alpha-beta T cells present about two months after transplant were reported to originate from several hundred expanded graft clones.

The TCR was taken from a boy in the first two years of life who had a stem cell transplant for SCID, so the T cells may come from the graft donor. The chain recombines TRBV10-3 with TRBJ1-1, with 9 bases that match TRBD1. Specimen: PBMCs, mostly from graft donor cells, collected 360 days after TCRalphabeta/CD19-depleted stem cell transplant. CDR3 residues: CAISESGGNGQGPTWGTEAFF. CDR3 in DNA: TGTGCCATCAGTGAGTCGGGGGGGAATGGACAGGGGCCAACTTGGGGCACTGAAGCTTTCTTT.